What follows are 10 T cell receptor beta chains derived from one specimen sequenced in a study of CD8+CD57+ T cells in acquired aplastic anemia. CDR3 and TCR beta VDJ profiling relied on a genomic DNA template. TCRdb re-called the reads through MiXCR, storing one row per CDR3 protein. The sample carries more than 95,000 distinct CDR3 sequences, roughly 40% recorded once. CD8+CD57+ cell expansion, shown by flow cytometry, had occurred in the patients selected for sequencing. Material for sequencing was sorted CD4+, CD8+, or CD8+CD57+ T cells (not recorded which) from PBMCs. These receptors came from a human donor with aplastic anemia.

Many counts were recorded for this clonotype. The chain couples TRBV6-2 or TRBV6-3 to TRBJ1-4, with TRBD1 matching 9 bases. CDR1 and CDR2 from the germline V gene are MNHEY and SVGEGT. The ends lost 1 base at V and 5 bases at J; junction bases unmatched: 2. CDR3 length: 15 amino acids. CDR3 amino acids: CASSYYGTGNEKLFF. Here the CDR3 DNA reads TGTGCCAGCAGTTACTATGGGACAGGGAATGAAAAACTGTTTTTT.

The CDR3 here is CSVESGREGRDEQFF. The CDR3 nucleotides read TGCAGCGTTGAATCGGGGCGGGAGGGCCGGGATGAGCAGTTCTTC. This sequence joins TRBV29-1 and TRBJ2-1; 9 nucleotides match TRBD2. Trimming took 2 bases from V and 8 from J; bases not matched to a gene: 10. This CDR3 contains 15 residues. The germline V gene encodes CDR1 SQVTM and CDR2 ANQGSEA.

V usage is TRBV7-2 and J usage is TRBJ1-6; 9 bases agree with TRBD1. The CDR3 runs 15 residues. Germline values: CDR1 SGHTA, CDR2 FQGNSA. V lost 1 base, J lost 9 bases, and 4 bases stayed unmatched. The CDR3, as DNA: TGTGCCAGCAGCTTAGTCGGGACAGGGAGTTCACCCCTCCACTTT. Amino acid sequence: CASSLVGTGSSPLHF.

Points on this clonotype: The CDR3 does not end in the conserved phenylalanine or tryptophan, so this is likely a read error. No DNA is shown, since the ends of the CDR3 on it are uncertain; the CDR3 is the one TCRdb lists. CDR3 loop: CASSSQGGATRL. This chain connects TRBV5-4 to TRBJ2-5; the table names TRBD1, a call not compared with the DNA. The CDR3 length is 12 residues, termini included. Germline V gives CDR1 SGHNT, CDR2 YYREEE (reference sequence).

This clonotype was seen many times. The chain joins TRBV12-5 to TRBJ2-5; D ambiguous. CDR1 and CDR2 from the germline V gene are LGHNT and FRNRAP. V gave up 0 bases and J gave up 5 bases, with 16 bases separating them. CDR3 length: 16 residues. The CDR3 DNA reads TGTGCTAGTGGTTTGGTCGCCGTTGGCGGAATGGAGACCCAGTACTTC. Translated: CASGLVAVGGMETQYF.

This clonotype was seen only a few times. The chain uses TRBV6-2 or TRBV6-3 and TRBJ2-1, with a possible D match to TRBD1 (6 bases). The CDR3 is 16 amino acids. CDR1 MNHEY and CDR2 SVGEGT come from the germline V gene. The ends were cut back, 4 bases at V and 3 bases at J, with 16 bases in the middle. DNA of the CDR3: TGTGCCAGCAGTTGGAAGTCGGACAGCCTCTACAATGAGCAGTTCTTC. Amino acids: CASSWKSDSLYNEQFF.

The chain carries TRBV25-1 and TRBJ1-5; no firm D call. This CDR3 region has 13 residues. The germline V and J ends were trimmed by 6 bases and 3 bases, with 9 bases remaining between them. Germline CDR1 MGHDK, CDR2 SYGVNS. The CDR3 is CASSADDNQPQHF. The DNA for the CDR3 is TGTGCCAGCAGCGCGGACGACAATCAGCCCCAGCATTTT.

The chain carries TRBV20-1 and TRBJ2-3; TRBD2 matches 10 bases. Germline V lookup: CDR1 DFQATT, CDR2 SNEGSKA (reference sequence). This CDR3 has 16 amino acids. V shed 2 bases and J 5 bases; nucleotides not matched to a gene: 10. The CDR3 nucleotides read TGCAGTGCTAGATCCCCCACTAGCGGGACGGGAGATACGCAGTATTTT. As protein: CSARSPTSGTGDTQYF.

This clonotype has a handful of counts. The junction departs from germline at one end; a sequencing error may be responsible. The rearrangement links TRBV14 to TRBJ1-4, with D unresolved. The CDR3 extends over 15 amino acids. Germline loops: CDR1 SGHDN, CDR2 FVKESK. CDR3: CASGQVRGSGEKLVF. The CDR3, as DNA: TGTGCCAGCGGCCAAGTCCGGGGATCCGGTGAAAAACTGGTTTTT.

CDR3 in amino acids: CASSQGRQEIAKNIQYF. In DNA form, the CDR3 reads TGTGCCAGCAGCCAAGGGAGACAGGAGATAGCCAAAAACATTCAGTACTTC. The rearrangement joins TRBV14 to TRBJ2-4; maybe TRBD1 (6 bases). The CDR3 contains 17 residues. Germline assignment: CDR1 SGHDN and CDR2 FVKESK. Deletions cut 1 base from V and 0 bases from J, with 13 bases between.